The source of this T cell receptor (beta chain) is a study of blood T cell repertoires in COVID-19. V lost 3 bases, J lost 6 bases, and 11 bases lay in between. CDR1 and CDR2 (germline): SEHNR, FQNEAQ (reference sequence). There are 13 residues in the CDR3. This table comes from immunoSEQ multiplex PCR, and its TCRdb copy is limited to in-frame clones, with some not included. The data hold more than 300,000 clones, with roughly 91% observed a single time. The TCR comes from a woman between 18 and 30 years old who had recovered from COVID-19. The sequencing sample was made of PBMCs or T cells enriched from blood (not recorded which). This chain links TRBV7-9 with TRBJ1-1, with D perhaps TRBD1 (5 bases). The CDR3 spells CASSFGGASEAFF. The CDR3, as DNA: TGTGCCAGCAGCTTCGGAGGGGCGTCTGAAGCTTTCTTT.